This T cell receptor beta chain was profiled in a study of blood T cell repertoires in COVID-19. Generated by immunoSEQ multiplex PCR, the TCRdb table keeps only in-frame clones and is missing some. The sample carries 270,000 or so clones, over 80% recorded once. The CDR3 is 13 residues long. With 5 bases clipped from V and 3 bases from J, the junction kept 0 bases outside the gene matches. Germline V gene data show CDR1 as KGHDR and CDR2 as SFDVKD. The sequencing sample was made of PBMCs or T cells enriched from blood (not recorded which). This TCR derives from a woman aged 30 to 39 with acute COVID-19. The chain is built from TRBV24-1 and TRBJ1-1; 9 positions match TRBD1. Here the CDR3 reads CATSGTGDTEAFF. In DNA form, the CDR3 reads TGTGCCACCAGTGGGACAGGGGACACTGAAGCTTTCTTT.